Listed below are T cell receptor beta chains from one sample, sequenced in a study of CD8+CD57+ T cells in acquired aplastic anemia. MiXCR, applied by TCRdb to the reads, yields one record per CDR3 protein. The sample carries 200,000 to 250,000 distinct CDR3 sequences, roughly 55% recorded once. The sequenced sample was sorted CD4+, CD8+, or CD8+CD57+ T cells (not recorded which) from PBMCs. The receptors originated from a human donor in good health. CDR3s include the opening cysteine and the closing phenylalanine or tryptophan. Each record gives: clone size, D gene, J gene, V gene, CDR3 DNA, CDR3 protein. A D gene is named only where the DNA matches it firmly. Part of the rows lack a size; the others show once, few, many or a class for expanded clones.

clone_size: -; d_call: -; j_call: TRBJ2-1; v_call: TRBV20-1; cdr3_nt: TGCAGTGCCTCCCCCGAGGGGGGGGTTTCCTACAATGAGCAGTTCTTC; cdr3_aa: CSASPEGGVSYNEQFF
clone_size: -; d_call: -; j_call: TRBJ2-1; v_call: TRBV29-1; cdr3_nt: TGCAGCGTTGGATTAGGAACAGGTATCTCCCAGTTCTTC; cdr3_aa: CSVGLGTGISQFF
clone_size: many; d_call: -; j_call: TRBJ2-1; v_call: TRBV6-6; cdr3_nt: TGTGCCAGCAGACCCACCGGACCGTCAGGGTACAATGAGCAGTTCTTC; cdr3_aa: CASRPTGPSGYNEQFF
clone_size: -; d_call: -; j_call: TRBJ2-7; v_call: TRBV29-1; cdr3_nt: TGCAGCGTTGAAGTGGTGGGTCGGCGGGATCACGAGCAGTACTTC; cdr3_aa: CSVEVVGRRDHEQYF
clone_size: many; d_call: TRBD2; j_call: TRBJ2-3; v_call: TRBV6-4; cdr3_nt: TGTGCCAGCAGTGACTCGCAGCGGGGGGGCCCAGATACGCAGTATTTT; cdr3_aa: CASSDSQRGGPDTQYF
clone_size: -; d_call: -; j_call: TRBJ1-2; v_call: TRBV2; cdr3_nt: TGTGCCAGCAAGGAGGGCGGCTACACCTTC; cdr3_aa: CASKEGGYTF
clone_size: once; d_call: -; j_call: TRBJ2-3; v_call: TRBV20-1; cdr3_nt: TGCAGTGCTTCATTAGCTGCTAGCACAGATACGCAGTATTTT; cdr3_aa: CSASLAASTDTQYF
clone_size: -; d_call: -; j_call: TRBJ2-1; v_call: TRBV15; cdr3_nt: TGTGCCACCAGTATGCGGGCGGCCTACAATGAGCAGTTCTTC; cdr3_aa: CATSMRAAYNEQFF
clone_size: -; d_call: TRBD1; j_call: TRBJ1-2; v_call: TRBV7-9; cdr3_nt: TGTGCCAGCAGCCCTCTACACAGGGGAGGAGATGGCTACACCTTC; cdr3_aa: CASSPLHRGGDGYTF
clone_size: few; d_call: -; j_call: TRBJ1-1; v_call: TRBV2; cdr3_nt: TGTGCCAGCAGTGCGACCATGAACACTGAAGCTTTCTTT; cdr3_aa: CASSATMNTEAFF
clone_size: -; d_call: -; j_call: TRBJ2-1; v_call: TRBV15; cdr3_nt: TGTGCCACCAGCAGAGGAGGTAGTTCTCACAATGAGCAGTTCTTC; cdr3_aa: CATSRGGSSHNEQFF
clone_size: -; d_call: TRBD2; j_call: TRBJ2-1; v_call: TRBV7-6; cdr3_nt: TGTGCCAGCAACACCAGGGGGACTAGCGGGGGGAGTGAGCAGTTCTTC; cdr3_aa: CASNTRGTSGGSEQFF
clone_size: -; d_call: TRBD2; j_call: TRBJ2-5; v_call: TRBV6-6; cdr3_nt: TGTGCCAGCAGGTTAGCGGGACAAGAGGCCCAGTACTTC; cdr3_aa: CASRLAGQEAQYF
clone_size: -; d_call: TRBD1; j_call: TRBJ2-7; v_call: TRBV20-1; cdr3_nt: TGCAGTGCTTCCCATGGGACAGCTTACGAGCAGTACTTC; cdr3_aa: CSASHGTAYEQYF
clone_size: -; d_call: -; j_call: TRBJ1-4; v_call: TRBV29-1; cdr3_nt: TGCAGCGTTGGGGACCTTGGTGAAAAACTGTTTTTT; cdr3_aa: CSVGDLGEKLFF
clone_size: many; d_call: -; j_call: TRBJ2-1; v_call: TRBV6-4; cdr3_nt: TGTGCCAGCAGTGACTCCGCGGGTTCGTCCTACAATGAGCAGTTCTTC; cdr3_aa: CASSDSAGSSYNEQFF
clone_size: -; d_call: -; j_call: TRBJ1-6; v_call: TRBV30; cdr3_nt: TGTGCCTGGAGTAGGGGGACGGAAGATTCACCCCTCCACTTT; cdr3_aa: CAWSRGTEDSPLHF
clone_size: -; d_call: -; j_call: TRBJ1-1; v_call: TRBV6-5; cdr3_nt: TGTGCCAGCAGTTCGCCCCCGAACACTGAAGCTTTCTTT; cdr3_aa: CASSSPPNTEAFF
clone_size: -; d_call: -; j_call: TRBJ2-7; v_call: TRBV20-1; cdr3_nt: TGCAGTCATCAGCGGGTCGAGCAGTACTTC; cdr3_aa: CSHQRVEQYF
clone_size: many; d_call: -; j_call: TRBJ1-2; v_call: TRBV6-1; cdr3_nt: TGTGCCAGTTTTTCGTGGCAGACCCCGGGAGATGGCTACACCTTC; cdr3_aa: CASFSWQTPGDGYTF
clone_size: -; d_call: -; j_call: TRBJ1-2; v_call: TRBV19; cdr3_nt: TGTGCCAGTAGTCCATTTGGACTCTATGGCTACACCTTC; cdr3_aa: CASSPFGLYGYTF
clone_size: -; d_call: TRBD1; j_call: TRBJ2-5; v_call: TRBV25-1; cdr3_nt: TGTGCCAGCAGTCCTCAAGGGGGACAGGGTCAAGAGACCCAGTACTTC; cdr3_aa: CASSPQGGQGQETQYF
clone_size: -; d_call: TRBD1; j_call: TRBJ2-5; v_call: TRBV2; cdr3_nt: TGTGCCAAAAGGACAGGGGGCCAAGAGACCCAGTACTTC; cdr3_aa: CAKRTGGQETQYF
clone_size: many; d_call: -; j_call: TRBJ1-1; v_call: TRBV19; cdr3_nt: TGTGCCAGTAGTACCGCCGCGACCACTGAAGCTTTCTTT; cdr3_aa: CASSTAATTEAFF
clone_size: -; d_call: -; j_call: TRBJ1-3; v_call: TRBV25-1; cdr3_nt: TGTGCCAGCAGTGAATGGGAGCAGGGCGGAAACACCATATATTTT; cdr3_aa: CASSEWEQGGNTIYF
clone_size: few; d_call: TRBD1; j_call: TRBJ2-7; v_call: TRBV9; cdr3_nt: TGTGCCAGCAGCCCCCCGGGACAGGCCTGGTACGAGCAGTACTTC; cdr3_aa: CASSPPGQAWYEQYF
clone_size: -; d_call: -; j_call: TRBJ2-7; v_call: TRBV5-6; cdr3_nt: TGTGCCAGCAGCTTGATTGGAGCCGCCTACGAGCAGTACTTC; cdr3_aa: CASSLIGAAYEQYF
clone_size: -; d_call: -; j_call: TRBJ2-3; v_call: TRBV7-3; cdr3_nt: TGTTCCAGCAGCTTGGGGACTCGCACAGATACGCAGTATTTT; cdr3_aa: CSSSLGTRTDTQYF
clone_size: -; d_call: TRBD2; j_call: TRBJ2-7; v_call: TRBV7-2; cdr3_nt: TGTGCCAGCAGCTTATTGGTAGCGGGAGGCTACGAGCAGTACTTC; cdr3_aa: CASSLLVAGGYEQYF
clone_size: -; d_call: TRBD2; j_call: TRBJ2-7; v_call: TRBV19; cdr3_nt: TGTGCCAGTAGTATAGTGTCTAGCGGGAGTAGAAGGTACGAGCAGTACTTC; cdr3_aa: CASSIVSSGSRRYEQYF
clone_size: -; d_call: -; j_call: TRBJ2-2; v_call: TRBV24-1; cdr3_nt: TGTGCCACCAGTGATCAAACTAGGAACGGGGAGCTGTTTTTT; cdr3_aa: CATSDQTRNGELFF
clone_size: -; d_call: -; j_call: TRBJ2-2; v_call: TRBV2; cdr3_nt: TGTGCCAGCAGTGTCCAGGCGAACACCGGGGAGCTGTTTTTT; cdr3_aa: CASSVQANTGELFF
clone_size: -; d_call: TRBD1; j_call: TRBJ2-7; v_call: TRBV5-4; cdr3_nt: TGCGCCAGCAGCCTCTGGACAGGGGACTACAAGCAGTACTTC; cdr3_aa: CASSLWTGDYKQYF
clone_size: few; d_call: TRBD2; j_call: TRBJ2-7; v_call: TRBV6-5; cdr3_nt: TGTGCCAGCAGTCCCGGGGGGGCCTCCGAGCAGTACTTC; cdr3_aa: CASSPGGASEQYF